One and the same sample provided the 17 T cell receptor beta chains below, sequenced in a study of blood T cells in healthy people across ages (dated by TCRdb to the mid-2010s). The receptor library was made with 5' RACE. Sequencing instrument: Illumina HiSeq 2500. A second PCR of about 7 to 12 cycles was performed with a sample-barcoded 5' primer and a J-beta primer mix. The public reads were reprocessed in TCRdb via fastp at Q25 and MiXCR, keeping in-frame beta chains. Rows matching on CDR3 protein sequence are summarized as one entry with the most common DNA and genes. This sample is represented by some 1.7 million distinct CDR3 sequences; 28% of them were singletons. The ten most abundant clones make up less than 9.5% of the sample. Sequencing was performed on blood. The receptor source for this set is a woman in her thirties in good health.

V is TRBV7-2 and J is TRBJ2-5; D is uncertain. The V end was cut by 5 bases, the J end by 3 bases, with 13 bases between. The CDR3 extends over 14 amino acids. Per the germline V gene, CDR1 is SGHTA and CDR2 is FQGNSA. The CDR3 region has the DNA TGTGCCAGCAGCCCTGGTGGGGATAAAGAGACCCAGTACTTC. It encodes CASSPGGDKETQYF.

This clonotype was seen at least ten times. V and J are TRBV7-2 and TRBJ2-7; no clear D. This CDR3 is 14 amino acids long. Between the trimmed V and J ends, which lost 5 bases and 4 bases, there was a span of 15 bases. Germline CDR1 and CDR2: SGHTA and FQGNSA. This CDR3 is CASSPHRGDYEQYF. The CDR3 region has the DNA TGTGCCAGCAGCCCCCATCGTGGAGATTACGAGCAGTACTTC.

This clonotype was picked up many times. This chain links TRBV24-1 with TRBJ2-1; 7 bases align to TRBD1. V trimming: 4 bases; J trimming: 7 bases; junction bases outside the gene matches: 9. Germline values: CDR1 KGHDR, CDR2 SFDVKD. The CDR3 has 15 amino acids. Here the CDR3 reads CATSDQSRDSNEQFF. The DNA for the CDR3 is TGTGCCACCAGTGACCAGTCCCGGGACAGTAATGAGCAGTTCTTC.

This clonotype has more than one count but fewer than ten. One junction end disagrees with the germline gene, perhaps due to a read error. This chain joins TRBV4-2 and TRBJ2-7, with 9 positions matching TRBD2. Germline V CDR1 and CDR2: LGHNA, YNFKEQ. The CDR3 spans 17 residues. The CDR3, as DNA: TGTACCAGCAGCCAAGATTTGGGACTAGCAAATTTCTACGAGCAGTACTTC. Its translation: CTSSQDLGLANFYEQYF.

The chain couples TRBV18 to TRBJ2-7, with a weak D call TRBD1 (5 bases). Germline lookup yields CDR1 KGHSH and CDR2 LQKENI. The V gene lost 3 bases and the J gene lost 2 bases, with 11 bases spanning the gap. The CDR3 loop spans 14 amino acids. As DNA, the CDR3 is TGTGCCAGCTCACCGAGACAGCGAACCTACGAGCAGTACTTC. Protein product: CASSPRQRTYEQYF.

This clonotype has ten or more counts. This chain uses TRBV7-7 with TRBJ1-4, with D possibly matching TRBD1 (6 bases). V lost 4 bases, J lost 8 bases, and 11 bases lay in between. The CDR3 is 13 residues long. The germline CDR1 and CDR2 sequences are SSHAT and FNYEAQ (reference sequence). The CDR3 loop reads CASSSGQSEKLFF. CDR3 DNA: TGTGCCAGCAGCTCCGGACAGTCAGAAAAACTGTTTTTT.

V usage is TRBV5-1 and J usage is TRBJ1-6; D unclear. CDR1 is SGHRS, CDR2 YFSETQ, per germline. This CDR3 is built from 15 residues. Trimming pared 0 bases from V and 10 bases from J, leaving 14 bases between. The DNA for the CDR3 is TGCGCCAGCAGCTTGGGGGCCTTCGATAGGTCACCCCTCCACTTT. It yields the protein CASSLGAFDRSPLHF.

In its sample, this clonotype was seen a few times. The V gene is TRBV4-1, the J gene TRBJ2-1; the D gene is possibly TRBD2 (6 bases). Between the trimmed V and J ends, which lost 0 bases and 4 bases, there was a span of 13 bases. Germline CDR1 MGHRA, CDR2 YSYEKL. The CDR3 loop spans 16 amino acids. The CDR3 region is CASSQDLGGVYNEQFF. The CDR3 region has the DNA TGCGCCAGCAGCCAAGATCTTGGCGGGGTTTACAATGAGCAGTTCTTC.

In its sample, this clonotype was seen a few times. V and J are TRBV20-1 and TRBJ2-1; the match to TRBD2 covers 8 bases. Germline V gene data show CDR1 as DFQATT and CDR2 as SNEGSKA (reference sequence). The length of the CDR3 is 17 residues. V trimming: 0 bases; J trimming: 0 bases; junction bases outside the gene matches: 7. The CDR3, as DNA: TGCAGTGCTAGAGATTTGAAGCGGGGGAGCTCCTACAATGAGCAGTTCTTC. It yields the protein CSARDLKRGSSYNEQFF.

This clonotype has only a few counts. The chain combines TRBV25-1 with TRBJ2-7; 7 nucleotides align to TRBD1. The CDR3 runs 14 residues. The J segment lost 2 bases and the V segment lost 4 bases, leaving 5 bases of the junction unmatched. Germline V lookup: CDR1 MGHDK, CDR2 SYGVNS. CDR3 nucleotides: TGTGCCAGCAGTGTCACGACAGGGACCTACGAGCAGTACTTC. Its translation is CASSVTTGTYEQYF.

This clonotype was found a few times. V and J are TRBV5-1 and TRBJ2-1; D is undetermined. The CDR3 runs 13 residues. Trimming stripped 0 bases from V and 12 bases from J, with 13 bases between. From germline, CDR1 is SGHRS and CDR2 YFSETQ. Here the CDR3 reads CASSLEAVRPQFF. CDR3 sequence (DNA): TGCGCCAGCAGCTTGGAGGCGGTCCGTCCGCAGTTCTTC.

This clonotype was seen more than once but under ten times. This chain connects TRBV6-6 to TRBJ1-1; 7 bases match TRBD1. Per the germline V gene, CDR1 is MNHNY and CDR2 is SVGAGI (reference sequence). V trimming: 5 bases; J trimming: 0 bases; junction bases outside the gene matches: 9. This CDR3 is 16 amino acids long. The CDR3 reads CASSLGTVPLNTEAFF. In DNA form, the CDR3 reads TGTGCCAGCAGTCTAGGGACAGTCCCCTTGAACACTGAAGCTTTCTTT.

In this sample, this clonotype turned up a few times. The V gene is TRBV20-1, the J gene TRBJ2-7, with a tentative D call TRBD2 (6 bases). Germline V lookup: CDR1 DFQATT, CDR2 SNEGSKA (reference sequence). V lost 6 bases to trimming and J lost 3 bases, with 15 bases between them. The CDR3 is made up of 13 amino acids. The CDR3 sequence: CSAQGDLNYEQYF. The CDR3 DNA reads TGCAGTGCCCAAGGGGACTTGAACTACGAGCAGTACTTC.

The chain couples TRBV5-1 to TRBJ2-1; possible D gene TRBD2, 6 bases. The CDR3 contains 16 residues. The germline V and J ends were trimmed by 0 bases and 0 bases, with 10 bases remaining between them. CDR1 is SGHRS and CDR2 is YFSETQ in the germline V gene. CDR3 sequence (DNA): TGCGCCAGCAGCTTGGCTGGCGGGAACTCCTACAATGAGCAGTTCTTC. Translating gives CASSLAGGNSYNEQFF.

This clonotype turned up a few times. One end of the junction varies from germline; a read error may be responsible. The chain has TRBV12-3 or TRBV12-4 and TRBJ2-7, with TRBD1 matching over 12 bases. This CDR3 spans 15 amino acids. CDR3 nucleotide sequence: TGTGCCAACAGTTTAAGGGACAGGGGGCTGAGTGAGCAGTACTTC. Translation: CANSLRDRGLSEQYF.

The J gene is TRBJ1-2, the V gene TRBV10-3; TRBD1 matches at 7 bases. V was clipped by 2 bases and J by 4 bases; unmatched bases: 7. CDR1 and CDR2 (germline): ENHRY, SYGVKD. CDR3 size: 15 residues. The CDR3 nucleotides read TGTGCCATCAGTGAGAGCGACAGGGCGGTCTATGGCTACACCTTC. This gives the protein CAISESDRAVYGYTF.

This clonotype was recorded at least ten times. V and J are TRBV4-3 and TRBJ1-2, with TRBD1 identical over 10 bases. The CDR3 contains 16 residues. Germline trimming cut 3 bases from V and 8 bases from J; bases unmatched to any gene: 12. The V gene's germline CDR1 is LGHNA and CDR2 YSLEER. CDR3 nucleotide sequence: TGCGCCAGCAGCCAGGGGACAGGGGAGTACGTAGCCGGCTACACCTTC. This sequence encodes CASSQGTGEYVAGYTF.